This T cell receptor (beta chain) came from a study of cytomegalovirus exposure and HLA in healthy donors. Overall study findings and caveats: Analyzed later, most CMV-associated TCR beta chains appeared HLA-restricted. More than 150 TCR beta chains were listed as cytomegalovirus-associated. Analysis performed later showed TCR beta chains linked to HLA being more clonally expanded than equally common others. In terms of immune exposure information, only CMV serostatus was available.

Germline-derived CDR1 and CDR2 are SSHAT and FNYEAQ (reference sequence). This CDR3 has 16 amino acids. In the PCR, 60 Vbeta and 13 Jbeta primers were used. Here immunoSEQ multiplex PCR was the method, and the copy in TCRdb shows in-frame clones only, minus some. Of about 200,000 clones detected, approximately 85% appear once; the ten largest clones hold about 1.7%. With regard to this clone: No antigen is known for it. At one of its ends the junction is not consistent with the germline gene, which may arise from a read error.

The receptor was isolated from a man aged 18 to 35 in good health and CMV-seronegative. This chain connects TRBV7-7 to TRBJ2-5, with 11 positions matching TRBD1. Material: PBMCs. CDR3 sequence: CASSLAGTGGQETQYF. Written as DNA, the CDR3 is TGTGCTAGCAGCTTAGCCGGGACAGGGGGCCAAGAGACCCAGTACTTC.